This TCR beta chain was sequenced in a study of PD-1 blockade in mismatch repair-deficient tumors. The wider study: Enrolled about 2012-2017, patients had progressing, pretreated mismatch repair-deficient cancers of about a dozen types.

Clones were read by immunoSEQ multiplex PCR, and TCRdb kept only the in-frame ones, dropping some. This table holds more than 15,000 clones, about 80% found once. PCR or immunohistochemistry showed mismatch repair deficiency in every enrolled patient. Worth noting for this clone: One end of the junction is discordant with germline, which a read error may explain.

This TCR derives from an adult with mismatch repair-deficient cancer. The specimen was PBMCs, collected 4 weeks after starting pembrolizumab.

The DNA of the CDR3 is TGTGCCAGCAGCGTTGTCGGGGTGAACTCCTTTTACAATGAGCAATTCTTC. It specifies CASSVVGVNSFYNEQFF. The V gene is TRBV9, the J gene TRBJ2-1, with D tentatively TRBD2 (5 bases). The CDR3 runs 17 residues. Germline loops: CDR1 SGDLS, CDR2 YYNGEE.